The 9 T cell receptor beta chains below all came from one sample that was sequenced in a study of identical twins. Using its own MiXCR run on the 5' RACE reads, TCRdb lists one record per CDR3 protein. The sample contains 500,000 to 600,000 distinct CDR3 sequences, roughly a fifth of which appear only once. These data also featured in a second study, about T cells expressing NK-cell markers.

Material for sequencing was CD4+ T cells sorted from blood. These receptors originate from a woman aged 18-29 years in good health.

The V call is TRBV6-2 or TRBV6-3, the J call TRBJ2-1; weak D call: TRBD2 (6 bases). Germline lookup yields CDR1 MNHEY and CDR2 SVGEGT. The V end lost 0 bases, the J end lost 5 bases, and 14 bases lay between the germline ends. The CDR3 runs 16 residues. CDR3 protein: CASSYSFGGPNNEQFF. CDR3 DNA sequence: TGTGCCAGCAGTTACTCCTTCGGGGGACCCAACAATGAGCAGTTCTTC.

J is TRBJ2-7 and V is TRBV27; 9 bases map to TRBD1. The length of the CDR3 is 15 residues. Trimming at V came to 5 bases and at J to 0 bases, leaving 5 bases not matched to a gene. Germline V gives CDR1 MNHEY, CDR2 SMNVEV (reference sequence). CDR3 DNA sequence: TGTGCCAGCAGTCACCGACAGGGGGGCTCCTACGAGCAGTACTTC. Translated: CASSHRQGGSYEQYF.

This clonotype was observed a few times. CDR3 DNA sequence: TGTGCCAGCAGCGTCGGGCCCAAGGTCGAGCAGTACTTC. This encodes CASSVGPKVEQYF. This sequence joins TRBV9 and TRBJ2-7; D is unresolved. There are 13 residues in the CDR3. V was pared by 2 bases and J by 6 bases, with 12 bases between. Per the germline V gene, CDR1 is SGDLS and CDR2 is YYNGEE. Together with reference TRBV9 and TRBJ2-7, the CDR3 gives the full variable domain: DSGVTQTPKHLITATGQRVTLRCSPRSGDLSVYWYQQSLDQGLQFLIQYYNGEERAKGNILERFSAQQFPDLHSELNLSSLELGDSALYFCASSVGPKVEQYFGPGTRLTVT.

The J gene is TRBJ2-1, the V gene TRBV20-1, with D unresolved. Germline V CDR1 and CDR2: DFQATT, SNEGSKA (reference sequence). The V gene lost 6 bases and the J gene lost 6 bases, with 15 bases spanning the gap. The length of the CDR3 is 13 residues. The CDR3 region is CSAETPNSNEQFF. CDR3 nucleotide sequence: TGCAGTGCCGAGACCCCCAACAGCAATGAGCAGTTCTTC.

The CDR3 bases are TGCAGTGCTGGGACTGTACAAGAGACCCAGTACTTC. Amino acids: CSAGTVQETQYF. The chain is built from TRBV20-1 and TRBJ2-5; D perhaps matches TRBD2 (6 bases). Looked up from germline, CDR1 is DFQATT and CDR2 is SNEGSKA (reference sequence). This CDR3 comprises 12 residues. Trimming pared 5 bases from V and 2 bases from J, leaving 9 bases between.

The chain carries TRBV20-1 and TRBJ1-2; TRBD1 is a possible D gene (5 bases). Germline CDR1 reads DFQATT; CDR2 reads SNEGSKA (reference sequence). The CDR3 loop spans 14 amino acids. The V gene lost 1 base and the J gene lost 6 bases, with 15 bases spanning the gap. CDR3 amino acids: CSARGQGNRDGYTF. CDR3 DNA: TGCAGTGCTAGAGGGCAGGGAAATCGGGATGGCTACACCTTC.

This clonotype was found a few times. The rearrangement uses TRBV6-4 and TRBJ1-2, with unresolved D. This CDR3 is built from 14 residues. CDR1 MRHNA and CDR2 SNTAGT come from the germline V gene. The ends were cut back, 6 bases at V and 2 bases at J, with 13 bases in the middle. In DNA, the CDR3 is TGTGCCAGCAGCCAACAGCCGGGGAACTATGGCTACACCTTC. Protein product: CASSQQPGNYGYTF.

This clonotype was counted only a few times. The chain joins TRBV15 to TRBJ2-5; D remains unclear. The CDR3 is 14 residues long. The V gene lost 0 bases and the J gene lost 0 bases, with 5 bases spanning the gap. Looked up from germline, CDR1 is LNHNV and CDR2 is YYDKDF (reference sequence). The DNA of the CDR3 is TGTGCCACCAGCAGAGACAGATACCAAGAGACCCAGTACTTC. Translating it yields CATSRDRYQETQYF.

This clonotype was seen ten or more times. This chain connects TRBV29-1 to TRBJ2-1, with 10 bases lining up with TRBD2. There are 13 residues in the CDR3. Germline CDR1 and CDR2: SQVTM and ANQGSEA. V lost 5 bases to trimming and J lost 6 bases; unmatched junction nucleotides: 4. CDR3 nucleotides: TGCAGCGTTACTAGCGGGGCCATCAATGAGCAGTTCTTC. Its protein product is CSVTSGAINEQFF.